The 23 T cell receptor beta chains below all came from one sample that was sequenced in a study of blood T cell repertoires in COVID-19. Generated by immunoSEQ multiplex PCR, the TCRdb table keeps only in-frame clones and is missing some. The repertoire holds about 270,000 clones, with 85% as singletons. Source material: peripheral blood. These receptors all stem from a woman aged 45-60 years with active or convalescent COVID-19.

CDR3 sequence (DNA): TGCGCCAGCAGCTTGCGGACAGGGGACACCGGGGAGCTGTTTTTT. Protein product: CASSLRTGDTGELFF. The gene calls are TRBV5-1 and TRBJ2-2; 9 nucleotides align to TRBD1. This CDR3 has 15 residues. Losses at the gene ends were 1 base for V and 3 bases for J; bases not matched to a gene: 1. Germline CDR1 reads SGHRS; CDR2 reads YFSETQ.

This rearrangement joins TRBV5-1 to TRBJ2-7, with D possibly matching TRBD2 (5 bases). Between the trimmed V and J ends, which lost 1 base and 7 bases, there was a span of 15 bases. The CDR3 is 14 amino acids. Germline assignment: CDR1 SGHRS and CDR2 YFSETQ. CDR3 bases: TGCGCCAGCAGCTTGAACCTAGCAGTGGGGGAGCAGTACTTC. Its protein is CASSLNLAVGEQYF.

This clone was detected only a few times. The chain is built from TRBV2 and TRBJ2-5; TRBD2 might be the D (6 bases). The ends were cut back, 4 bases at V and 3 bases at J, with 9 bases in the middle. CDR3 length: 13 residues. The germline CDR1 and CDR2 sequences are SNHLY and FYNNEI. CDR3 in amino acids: CASSGDFKETQYF. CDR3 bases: TGTGCCAGCAGTGGGGACTTTAAAGAGACCCAGTACTTC.

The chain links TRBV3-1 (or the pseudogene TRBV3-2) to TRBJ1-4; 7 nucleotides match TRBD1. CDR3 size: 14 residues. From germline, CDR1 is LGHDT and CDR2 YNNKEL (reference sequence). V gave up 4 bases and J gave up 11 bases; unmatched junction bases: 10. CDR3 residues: CASSLGQEASKLFF. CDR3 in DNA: TGTGCCAGCAGCCTCGGACAGGAGGCGAGTAAACTGTTTTTT.

The CDR3 nucleotides read TGCGCCAGCAGCTTGGGACAGGAGACAAAAGCTTTCTTT. This encodes CASSLGQETKAFF. The gene calls are TRBV5-1 and TRBJ1-1; a possible D gene is TRBD1 (6 bases). The germline V gene has CDR1 SGHRS and CDR2 YFSETQ. V lost 0 bases and J lost 9, with 12 bases in between. CDR3 size: 13 residues.

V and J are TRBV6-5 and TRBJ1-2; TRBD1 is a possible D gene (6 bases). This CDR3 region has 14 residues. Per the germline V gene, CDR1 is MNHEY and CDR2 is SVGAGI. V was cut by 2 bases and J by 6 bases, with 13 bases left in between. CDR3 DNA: TGTGCCAGCAGTTACGGCCGGGACATGGATGGCTACACCTTC. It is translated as CASSYGRDMDGYTF.

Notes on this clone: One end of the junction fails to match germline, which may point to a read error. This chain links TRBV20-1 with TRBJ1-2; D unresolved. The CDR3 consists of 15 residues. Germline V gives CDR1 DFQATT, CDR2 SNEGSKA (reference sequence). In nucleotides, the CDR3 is TGCAGTGCTAGTCAGTCAGTCCGATTTAACGATGGCTACACCTTC. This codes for CSASQSVRFNDGYTF.

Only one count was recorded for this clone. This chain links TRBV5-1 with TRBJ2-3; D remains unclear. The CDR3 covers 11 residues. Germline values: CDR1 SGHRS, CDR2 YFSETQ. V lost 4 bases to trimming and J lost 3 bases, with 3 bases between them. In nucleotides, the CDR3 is TGCGCCAGCAGCATAACAGATACGCAGTATTTT. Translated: CASSITDTQYF.

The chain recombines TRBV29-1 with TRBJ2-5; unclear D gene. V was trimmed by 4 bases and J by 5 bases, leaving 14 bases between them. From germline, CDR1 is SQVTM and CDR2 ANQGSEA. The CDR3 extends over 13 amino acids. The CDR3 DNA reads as TGCAGCGTTGTCCCTAACTACGGGGAGACCCAGTACTTC. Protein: CSVVPNYGETQYF.

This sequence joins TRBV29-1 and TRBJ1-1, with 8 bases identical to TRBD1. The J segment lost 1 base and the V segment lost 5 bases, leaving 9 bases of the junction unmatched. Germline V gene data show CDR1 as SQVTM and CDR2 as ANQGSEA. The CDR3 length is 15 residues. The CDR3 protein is CSVLGQGRSNTEAFF. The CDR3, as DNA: TGCAGCGTTCTCGGACAGGGTAGGTCGAACACTGAAGCTTTCTTT.

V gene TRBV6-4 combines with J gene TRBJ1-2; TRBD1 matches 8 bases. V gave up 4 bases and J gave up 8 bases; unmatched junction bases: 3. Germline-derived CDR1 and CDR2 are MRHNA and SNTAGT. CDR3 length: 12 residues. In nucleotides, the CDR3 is TGTGCCAGCAGTGGGACAGGGAGAGGCTACACCTTC. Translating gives CASSGTGRGYTF.

This chain's CDR3 is CASSLYRQAGLNEQYF. In nucleotides, the CDR3 is TGTGCCAGCAGCCTATACCGCCAAGCGGGACTCAACGAGCAGTACTTC. V usage is TRBV27 and J usage is TRBJ2-7; 7 nucleotides match TRBD2. V shed 6 bases, J shed 5 bases, and the junction held 16 bases outside the gene matches. The CDR3 is 16 residues long. Germline assignment: CDR1 MNHEY and CDR2 SMNVEV (reference sequence).

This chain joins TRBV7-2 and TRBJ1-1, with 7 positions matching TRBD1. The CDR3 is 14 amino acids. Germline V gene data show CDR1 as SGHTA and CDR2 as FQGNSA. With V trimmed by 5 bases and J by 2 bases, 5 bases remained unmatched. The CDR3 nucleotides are TGTGCCAGCAGCCCAGACAGGGTTAACACTGAAGCTTTCTTT. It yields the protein CASSPDRVNTEAFF.

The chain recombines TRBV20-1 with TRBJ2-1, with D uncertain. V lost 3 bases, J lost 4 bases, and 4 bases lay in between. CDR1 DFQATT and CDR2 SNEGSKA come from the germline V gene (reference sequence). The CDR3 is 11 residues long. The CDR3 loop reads CSASQYNEQFF. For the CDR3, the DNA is TGCAGTGCTAGTCAGTACAATGAGCAGTTCTTC.

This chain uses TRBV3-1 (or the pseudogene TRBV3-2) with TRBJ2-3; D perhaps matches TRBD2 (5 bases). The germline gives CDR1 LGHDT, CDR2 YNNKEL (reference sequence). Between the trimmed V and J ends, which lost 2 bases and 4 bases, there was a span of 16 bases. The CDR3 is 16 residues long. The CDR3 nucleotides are TGTGCCAGCAGCCAAAGTCCCTTAGGGAGTGCAGATACGCAGTATTTT. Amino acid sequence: CASSQSPLGSADTQYF.

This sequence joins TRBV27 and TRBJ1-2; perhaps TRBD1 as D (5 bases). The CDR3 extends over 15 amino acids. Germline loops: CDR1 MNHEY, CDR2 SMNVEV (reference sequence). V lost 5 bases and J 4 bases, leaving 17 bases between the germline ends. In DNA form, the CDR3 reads TGTGCCAGCAGTGCTCACACCGACAGTGGCTATGGCTACACCTTC. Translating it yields CASSAHTDSGYGYTF.

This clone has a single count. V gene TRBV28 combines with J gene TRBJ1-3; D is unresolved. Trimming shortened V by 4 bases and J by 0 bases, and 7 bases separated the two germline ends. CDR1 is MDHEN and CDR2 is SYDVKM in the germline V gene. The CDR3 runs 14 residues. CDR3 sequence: CASSYLSSGNTIYF. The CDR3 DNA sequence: TGTGCCAGCAGTTATCTGAGCTCTGGAAACACCATATATTTT.

CDR3 protein: CAISELLAGVGHTGELFF. The DNA of the CDR3 is TGTGCCATCAGTGAGCTACTAGCGGGAGTGGGGCACACCGGGGAGCTGTTTTTT. V usage is TRBV10-3 and J usage is TRBJ2-2; 11 nucleotides line up with TRBD2. Trimming cost V 2 bases and J 3 bases; bases outside gene matches: 8. This CDR3 has 18 amino acids. The germline gives CDR1 ENHRY, CDR2 SYGVKD.

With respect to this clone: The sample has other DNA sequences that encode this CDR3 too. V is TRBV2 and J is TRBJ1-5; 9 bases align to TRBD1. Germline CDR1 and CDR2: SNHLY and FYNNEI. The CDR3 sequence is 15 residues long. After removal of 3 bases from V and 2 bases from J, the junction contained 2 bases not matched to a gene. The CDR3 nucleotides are TGTGCCAGCAGTGAGGACAGGGGTGGCAATCAGCCCCAGCATTTT. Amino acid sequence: CASSEDRGGNQPQHF.

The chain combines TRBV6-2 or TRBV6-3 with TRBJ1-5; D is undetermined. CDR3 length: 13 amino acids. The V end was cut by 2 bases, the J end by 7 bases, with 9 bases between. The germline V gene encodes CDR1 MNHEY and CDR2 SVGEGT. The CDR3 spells CASSYRGFQPQHF. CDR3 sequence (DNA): TGTGCCAGCAGTTACAGAGGGTTCCAGCCCCAGCATTTT.

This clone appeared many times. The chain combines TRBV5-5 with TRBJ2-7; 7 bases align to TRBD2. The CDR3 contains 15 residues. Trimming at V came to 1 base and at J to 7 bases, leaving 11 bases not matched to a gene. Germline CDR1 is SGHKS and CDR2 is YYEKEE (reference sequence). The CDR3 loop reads CASSLKGTKVDEQYF. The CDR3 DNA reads TGTGCCAGCAGCTTGAAGGGGACTAAGGTGGATGAGCAGTACTTC.

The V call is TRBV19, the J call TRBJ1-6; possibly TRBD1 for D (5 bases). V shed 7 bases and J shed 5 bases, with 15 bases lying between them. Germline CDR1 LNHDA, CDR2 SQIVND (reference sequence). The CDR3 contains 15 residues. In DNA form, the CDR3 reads TGTGCCAGTAAGGGACTGCAGGGAAATAATTCACCCCTCCACTTT. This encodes CASKGLQGNNSPLHF.

The CDR3 DNA reads as TGTGCCAGCAGTGTGGGTAGCGGGATTGTTGAGCAGTTCTTC. The encoded protein is CASSVGSGIVEQFF. The chain employs TRBV2 and TRBJ2-1; 8 bases align to TRBD2. The J segment lost 9 bases and the V segment lost 4 bases, leaving 8 bases of the junction unmatched. The germline gives CDR1 SNHLY, CDR2 FYNNEI. The CDR3 contains 14 residues.